This T cell receptor (beta chain) was captured in a study of cytomegalovirus exposure and HLA in healthy donors. Study context: An early data release held some 89 million unique TCRs from HLA-typed donors. Most genotyped donors, roughly 83% of more than 300, had Caucasian-associated genetic ancestry. Study conclusions and caveats: HLA allele associations emerged for some 16,000 TCR beta sequences in a later analysis, at 0.05 false discovery rate.

It was with 60 Vbeta and 13 Jbeta primers that the PCR ran. The assay was immunoSEQ multiplex PCR, and TCRdb's table has in-frame clones only and misses some. The sample holds about 93,000 clones, over 75% seen once. As concerns this clone: Its matching antigen is unknown.

Specimen: PBMCs. The clonotype originates from a man aged 50 to 59 in good health and CMV-seronegative.

The CDR3 region is CASSASGSYNEQFF. For the CDR3, the DNA is TGTGCCAGCAGTGCTAGCGGCTCCTACAATGAGCAGTTCTTC. J is TRBJ2-1 and V is TRBV2, with TRBD2 matching over 7 bases. J lost 0 bases, V lost 4 bases, and 0 bases had no gene match. The germline V gene encodes CDR1 SNHLY and CDR2 FYNNEI. CDR3 length: 14 amino acids.